This TCR beta chain stems from a study of graft-versus-host responses after intestinal transplantation. Study-wide points: Early post-transplant falls in HvG clones accompanied the peak levels of circulating GvH clones.

Per the germline V gene, CDR1 is SGHTA and CDR2 is FQGNSA. The CDR3 consists of 15 residues. Sequencing was performed with immunoSEQ multiplex PCR; in TCRdb, only in-frame clones are kept and a portion is missing. Among about 47,000 clones listed, 85% to 95% were seen once. On this clone itself: The target antigen is unknown. Relative to the germline gene, one junction end is altered; a read error may explain this.

The receptor was derived from a human patient who received an intestinal transplant, so some T cells may come from the graft donor. The material sequenced was PBMCs, taken about 800 days after a first intestinal transplant, on the day of a second. The chain combines TRBV7-2 with TRBJ1-4, with unresolved D. The CDR3 is CASSLASATNEKLFF. CDR3 DNA: TGTGCCAGCAGCCTAGCCAGCGCAACTAATGAAAAACTGTTTTTT.